This T cell receptor beta chain was documented in a study of a mutant IDH1 vaccine in newly diagnosed glioma. Across the study: Radiotherapy alone preceded vaccination by 4-6 weeks; alternatively, vaccination started with temozolomide cycles. Most had both radiotherapy and temozolomide beforehand; others had only one.

The sample's time point: week 35, safety follow-up. With topical imiquimod, each dose of the vaccine consisted of 300 ug of mutant IDH1 20-mer peptide. Regarding this clone: Its specificity is unknown.

Trimming removed 10 bases at V and 0 bases at J, with 10 bases between. The germline gives CDR1 MNHEY, CDR2 SVGAGI. The CDR3 runs 14 residues. Generated by immunoSEQ multiplex PCR, the TCRdb table keeps only in-frame clones and is missing some. The sample shows more than 45,000 clones, more than 75% of them seen only once. The source is a woman aged 40 to 50 with glioma. The gene calls are TRBV6-5 and TRBJ1-6; the D is unclear. The sample here was PBMCs, taken from a glioma patient whose treatment included an IDH1 peptide vaccine. CDR3 protein: CATGPYSYNSPLHF. CDR3 DNA sequence: TGTGCCACCGGACCATACTCCTATAATTCACCCCTCCACTTT.